Sequencing of this TCR beta chain was carried out in a study of post-analysis software for immune sequencing data. Study information: Recorded subtypes: relapsing-remitting, secondary progressive, progressive-relapsing; some patients unannotated.

With respect to this clonotype: Antigen specificity is unknown.

The study's findings and limits: Patients with multiple sclerosis recorded significantly lower normalized Chao1 diversity than controls, the study found. With TRBV5-6, TRBV5-1 and TRBV20-1 included, about 5 TRBV segments were more frequent in patients than in controls.

From germline, CDR1 is DFQATT and CDR2 SNEGSKA (reference sequence). The CDR3 totals 16 residues. After removal of 5 bases from V and 1 base from J, the junction contained 9 bases not matched to a gene. Unique molecular identifiers had been added to the TCR beta cDNA libraries. The source material, 1 to 10 million T cells, gave rise to 500,000 or so cDNA molecules. From the PCR reads, TCRdb called clonotypes with MiXCR, one entry per CDR3 protein. The data show 740,000 or so distinct CDR3 sequences, approximately 53% seen once. The origin of this receptor is a girl between 5 and 17 years old with multiple sclerosis. This chain connects TRBV20-1 to TRBJ2-3, with 10 nucleotides matching TRBD2. The material sequenced was blood. The CDR3 reads CSAGHHTSGGTDTQYF. As DNA, the CDR3 is TGCAGTGCTGGGCACCATACTAGCGGGGGCACAGATACGCAGTATTTT.